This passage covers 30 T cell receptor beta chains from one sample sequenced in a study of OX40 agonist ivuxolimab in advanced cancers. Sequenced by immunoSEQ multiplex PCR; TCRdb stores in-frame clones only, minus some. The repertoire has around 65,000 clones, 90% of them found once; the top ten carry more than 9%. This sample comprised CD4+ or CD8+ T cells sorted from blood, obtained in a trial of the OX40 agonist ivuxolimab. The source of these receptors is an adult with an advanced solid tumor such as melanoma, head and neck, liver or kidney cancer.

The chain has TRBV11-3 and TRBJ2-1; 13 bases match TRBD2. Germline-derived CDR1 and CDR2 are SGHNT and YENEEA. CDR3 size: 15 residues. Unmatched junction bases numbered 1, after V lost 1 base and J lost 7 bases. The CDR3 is CASSLGTSGRNEQFF. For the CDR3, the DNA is TGTGCCAGCAGCTTAGGGACTAGCGGGAGAAATGAGCAGTTCTTC.

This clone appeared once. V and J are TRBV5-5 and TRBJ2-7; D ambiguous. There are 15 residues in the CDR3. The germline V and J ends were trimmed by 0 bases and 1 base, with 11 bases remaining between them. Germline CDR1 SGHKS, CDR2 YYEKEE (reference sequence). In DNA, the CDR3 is TGTGCCAGCAGCTTGGTTGGCCAGCTATCCTACGAGCAGTACTTC. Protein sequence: CASSLVGQLSYEQYF.

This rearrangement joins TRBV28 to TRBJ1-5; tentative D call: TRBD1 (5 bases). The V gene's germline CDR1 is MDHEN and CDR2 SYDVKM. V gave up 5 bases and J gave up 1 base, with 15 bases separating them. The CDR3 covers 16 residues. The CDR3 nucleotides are TGTGCCAGCAGTGGGGTCTTCGGGGGGAGCAATCAGCCCCAGCATTTT. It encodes CASSGVFGGSNQPQHF.

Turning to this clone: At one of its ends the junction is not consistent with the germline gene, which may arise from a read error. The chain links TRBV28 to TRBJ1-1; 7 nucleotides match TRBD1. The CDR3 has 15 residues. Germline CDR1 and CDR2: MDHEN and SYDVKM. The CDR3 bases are TGTGCCAGCAGTCTATGGGACAGTATGAACACTGAAGCTTTCTTT. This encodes CASSLWDSMNTEAFF.

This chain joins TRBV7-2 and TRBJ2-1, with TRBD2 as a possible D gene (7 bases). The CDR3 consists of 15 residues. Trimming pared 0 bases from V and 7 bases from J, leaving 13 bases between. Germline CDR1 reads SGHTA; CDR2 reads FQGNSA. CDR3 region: CASSLAVGGVNEQFF. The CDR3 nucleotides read TGTGCCAGCAGCTTAGCGGTAGGGGGGGTAAATGAGCAGTTCTTC.

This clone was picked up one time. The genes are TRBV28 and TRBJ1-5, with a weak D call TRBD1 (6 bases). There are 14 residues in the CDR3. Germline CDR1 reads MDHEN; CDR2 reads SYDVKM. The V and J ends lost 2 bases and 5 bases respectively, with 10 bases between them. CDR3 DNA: TGTGCCAGCAGTTTAGGGCAGGGGTATCAGCCCCAGCATTTT. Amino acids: CASSLGQGYQPQHF.

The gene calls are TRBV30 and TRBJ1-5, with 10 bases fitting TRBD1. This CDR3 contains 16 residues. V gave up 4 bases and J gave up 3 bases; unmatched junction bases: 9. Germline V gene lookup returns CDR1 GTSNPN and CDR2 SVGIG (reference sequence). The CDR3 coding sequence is TGTGCCTGGAACGCCCGGGACAGGGGTAACAATCAGCCCCAGCATTTT. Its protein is CAWNARDRGNNQPQHF.

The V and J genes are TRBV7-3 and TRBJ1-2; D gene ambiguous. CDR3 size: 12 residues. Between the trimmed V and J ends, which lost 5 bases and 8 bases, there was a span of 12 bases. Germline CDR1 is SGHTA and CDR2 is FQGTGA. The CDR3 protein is CASSPRTGGYTF. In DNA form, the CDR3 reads TGTGCCAGCAGCCCCCGGACGGGCGGCTACACCTTC.

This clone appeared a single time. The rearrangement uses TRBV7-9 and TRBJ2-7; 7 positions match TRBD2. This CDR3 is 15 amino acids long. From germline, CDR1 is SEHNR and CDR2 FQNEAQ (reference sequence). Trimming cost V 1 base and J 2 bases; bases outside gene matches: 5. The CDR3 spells CASSLESGLAYEQYF. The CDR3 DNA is TGTGCCAGCAGCTTAGAATCCGGACTAGCCTACGAGCAGTACTTC.

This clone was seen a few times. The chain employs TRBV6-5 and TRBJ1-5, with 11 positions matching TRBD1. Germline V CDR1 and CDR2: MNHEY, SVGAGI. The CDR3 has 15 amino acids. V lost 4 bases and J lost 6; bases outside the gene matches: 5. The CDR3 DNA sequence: TGTGCCAGCAGTTCTGGACAGGGGGCACGTCAGCCCCAGCATTTT. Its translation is CASSSGQGARQPQHF.

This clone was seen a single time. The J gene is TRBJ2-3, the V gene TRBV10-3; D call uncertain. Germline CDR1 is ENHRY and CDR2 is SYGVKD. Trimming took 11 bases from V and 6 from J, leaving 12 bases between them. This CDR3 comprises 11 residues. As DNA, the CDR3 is TGTGCCGTCACCCGTCCCGATACGCAGTATTTT. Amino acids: CAVTRPDTQYF.

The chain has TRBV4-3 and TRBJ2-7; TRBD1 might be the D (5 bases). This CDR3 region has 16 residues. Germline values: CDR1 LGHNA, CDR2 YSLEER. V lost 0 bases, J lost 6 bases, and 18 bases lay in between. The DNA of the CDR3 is TGCGCCAGCAGCCAAGATATCCAGGGATGGAGCAGCGAGCAGTACTTC. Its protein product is CASSQDIQGWSSEQYF.

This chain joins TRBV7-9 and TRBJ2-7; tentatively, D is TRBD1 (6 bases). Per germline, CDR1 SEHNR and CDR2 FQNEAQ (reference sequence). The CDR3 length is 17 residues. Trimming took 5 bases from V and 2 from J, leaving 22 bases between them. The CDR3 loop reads CASSQTWGRINAYEQYF. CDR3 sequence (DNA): TGTGCCAGCAGCCAAACCTGGGGGCGGATTAACGCCTACGAGCAGTACTTC.

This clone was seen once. The CDR3 here is CASRGGIGADTQYF. For the CDR3, the DNA is TGTGCCAGCAGGGGCGGGATAGGGGCAGATACGCAGTATTTT. The genes are TRBV2 and TRBJ2-3; possible D gene TRBD2, 6 bases. Germline V gene sequence: CDR1 SNHLY, CDR2 FYNNEI. The ends were cut back, 6 bases at V and 4 bases at J, with 14 bases in the middle. This CDR3 contains 14 residues.

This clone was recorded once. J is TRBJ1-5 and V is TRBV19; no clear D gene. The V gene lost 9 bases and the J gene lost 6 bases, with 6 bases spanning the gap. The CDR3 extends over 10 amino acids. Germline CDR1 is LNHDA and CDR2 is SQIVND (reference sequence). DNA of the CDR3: TGTGCCAGCAACATTCAGCCCCAGCATTTT. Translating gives CASNIQPQHF.

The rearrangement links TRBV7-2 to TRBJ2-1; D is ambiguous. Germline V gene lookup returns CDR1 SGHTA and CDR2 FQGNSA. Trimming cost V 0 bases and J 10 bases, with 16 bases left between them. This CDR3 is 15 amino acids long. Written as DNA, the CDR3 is TGTGCCAGCAGCTTAGCAAGGGCCGTAGGTCACGAGCAGTTCTTC. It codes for CASSLARAVGHEQFF.

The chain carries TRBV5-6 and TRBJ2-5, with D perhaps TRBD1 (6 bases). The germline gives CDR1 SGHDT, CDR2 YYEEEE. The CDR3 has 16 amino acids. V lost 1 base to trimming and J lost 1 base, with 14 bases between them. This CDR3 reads CASSLNPGTTQETQYF. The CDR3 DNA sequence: TGTGCCAGCAGCTTGAATCCCGGGACAACCCAAGAGACCCAGTACTTC.

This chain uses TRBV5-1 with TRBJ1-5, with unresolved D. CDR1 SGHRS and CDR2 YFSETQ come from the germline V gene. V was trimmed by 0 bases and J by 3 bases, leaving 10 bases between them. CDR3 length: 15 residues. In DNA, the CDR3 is TGCGCCAGCAGCTTGGAAGGAGGTTTCAATCAGCCCCAGCATTTT. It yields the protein CASSLEGGFNQPQHF.

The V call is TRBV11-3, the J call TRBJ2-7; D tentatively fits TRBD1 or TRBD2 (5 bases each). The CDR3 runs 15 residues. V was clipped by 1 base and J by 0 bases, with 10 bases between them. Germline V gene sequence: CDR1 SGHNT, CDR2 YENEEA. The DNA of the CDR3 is TGTGCCAGCAGCTTAGTTCCGGGGACCTCCTACGAGCAGTACTTC. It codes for CASSLVPGTSYEQYF.

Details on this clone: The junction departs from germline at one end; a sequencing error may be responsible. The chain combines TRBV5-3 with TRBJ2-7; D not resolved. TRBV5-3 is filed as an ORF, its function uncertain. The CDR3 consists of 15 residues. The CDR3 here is CASSFGPTGSYEQYF. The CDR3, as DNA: TGTGCCAGCAGCTTCGGGCCTACCGGCTCCTACGAGCAGTACTTC.

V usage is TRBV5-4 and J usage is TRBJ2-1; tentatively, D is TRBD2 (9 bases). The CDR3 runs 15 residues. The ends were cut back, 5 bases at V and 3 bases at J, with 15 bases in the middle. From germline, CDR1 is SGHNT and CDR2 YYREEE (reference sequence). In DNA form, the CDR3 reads TGTGCCAGCAGGCGGGAGGGGACAGGCTACAATGAGCAGTTCTTC. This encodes CASRREGTGYNEQFF.

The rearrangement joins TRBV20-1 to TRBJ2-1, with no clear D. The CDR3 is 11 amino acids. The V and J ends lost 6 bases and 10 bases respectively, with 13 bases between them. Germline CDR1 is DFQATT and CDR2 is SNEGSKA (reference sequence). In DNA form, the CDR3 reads TGCAGTGCCGCGGCGGCCGCAGAGCAGTTCTTC. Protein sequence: CSAAAAAEQFF.

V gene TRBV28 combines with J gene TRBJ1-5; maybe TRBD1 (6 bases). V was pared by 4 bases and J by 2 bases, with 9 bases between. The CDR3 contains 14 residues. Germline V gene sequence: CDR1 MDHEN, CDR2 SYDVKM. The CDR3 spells CASSYGQRNQPQHF. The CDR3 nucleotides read TGTGCCAGCAGTTACGGACAGCGCAATCAGCCCCAGCATTTT.

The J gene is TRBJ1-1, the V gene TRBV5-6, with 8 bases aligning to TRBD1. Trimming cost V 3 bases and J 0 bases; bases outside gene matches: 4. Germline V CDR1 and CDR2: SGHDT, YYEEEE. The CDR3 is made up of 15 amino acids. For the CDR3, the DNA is TGTGCCAGCAGCTCCGGGACAGGTATGAACACTGAAGCTTTCTTT. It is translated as CASSSGTGMNTEAFF.

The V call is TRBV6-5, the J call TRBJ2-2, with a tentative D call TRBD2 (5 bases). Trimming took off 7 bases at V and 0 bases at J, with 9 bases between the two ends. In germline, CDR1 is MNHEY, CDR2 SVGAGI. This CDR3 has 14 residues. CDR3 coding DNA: TGTGCCAGCATCCCGGGGACGAACACCGGGGAGCTGTTTTTT. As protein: CASIPGTNTGELFF.

Here the CDR3 reads CASSIGGPNQPQHF. DNA of the CDR3: TGTGCCAGTAGTATAGGGGGGCCGAATCAGCCCCAGCATTTT. The chain has TRBV19 and TRBJ1-5; possibly TRBD1 for D (6 bases). Germline V CDR1 and CDR2: LNHDA, SQIVND (reference sequence). V gave up 1 base and J gave up 4 bases, with 8 bases separating them. This CDR3 comprises 14 residues.

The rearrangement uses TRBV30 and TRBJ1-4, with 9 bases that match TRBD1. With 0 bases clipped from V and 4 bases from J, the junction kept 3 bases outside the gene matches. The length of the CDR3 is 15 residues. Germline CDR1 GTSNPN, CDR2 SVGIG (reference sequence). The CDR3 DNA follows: TGTGCCTGGAGTGTACGGACAGGGGTTAATGAAAAACTGTTTTTT. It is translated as CAWSVRTGVNEKLFF.

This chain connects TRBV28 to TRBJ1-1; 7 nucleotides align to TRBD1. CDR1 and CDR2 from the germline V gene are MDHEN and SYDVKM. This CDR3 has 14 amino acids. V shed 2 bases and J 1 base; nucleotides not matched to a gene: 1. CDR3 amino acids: CASSLTGENTEAFF. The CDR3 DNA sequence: TGTGCCAGCAGTTTAACAGGGGAGAACACTGAAGCTTTCTTT.

The CDR3 sequence is CASSLGSENIQYF. Here the CDR3 DNA reads TGTGCCAGCAGCTTGGGGTCCGAAAACATTCAGTACTTC. The chain links TRBV7-9 to TRBJ2-4; D gene uncertain. Per the germline V gene, CDR1 is SEHNR and CDR2 is FQNEAQ (reference sequence). This CDR3 comprises 13 residues. Trimming shortened V by 3 bases and J by 5 bases, and 8 bases separated the two germline ends.

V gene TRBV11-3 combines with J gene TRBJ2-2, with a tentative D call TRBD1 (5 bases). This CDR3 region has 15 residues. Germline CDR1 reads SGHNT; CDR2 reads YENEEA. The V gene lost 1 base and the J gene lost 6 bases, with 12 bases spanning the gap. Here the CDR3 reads CASSLAGSFAGELFF. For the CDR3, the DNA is TGTGCCAGCAGCTTAGCAGGGTCGTTTGCCGGGGAGCTGTTTTTT.